Listed below are T cell receptor beta chains from one sample, sequenced in a study of T cells after yellow fever vaccination. MiXCR, run by TCRdb on the 5' RACE reads, gives a single entry per CDR3 protein. Among hundreds of thousands of distinct CDR3 sequences listed, approximately 13% were seen once. Sequencing used PBMCs, obtained on the day of the yellow fever booster vaccination. These receptors all stem from a young man who received the YFV17D yellow fever vaccine. CDR3s include the opening cysteine and the closing phenylalanine or tryptophan. The D gene is left open where the match is weak. A row's size may be missing; if present it is once, few, many or a size class.

.,TRBV6-1,TRBJ2-7,.,TGTGCCAGCACACCCAGGGGGGTATCCTACGAGCAGTACTTC,CASTPRGVSYEQYF
.,TRBV6-5,TRBJ2-5,many,TGTGCCAGCAGCTACTCCGGGCAAGAGACCCAGTACTTC,CASSYSGQETQYF
.,TRBV9,TRBJ2-3,few,TGTGCCAGCAGCGTAGAGGATGGACAGACATACACAGATACGCAGTATTTT,CASSVEDGQTYTDTQYF
.,TRBV7-9,TRBJ2-3,.,TGTGCCAGCACTCCCGTGAGGGCCACAGATACGCAGTATTTT,CASTPVRATDTQYF
TRBD1,TRBV5-4,TRBJ1-2,.,TGTGCCAGCAGCTTGAGGGACAGGGGCTTCTATGGCTACACCTTC,CASSLRDRGFYGYTF
TRBD1,TRBV20-1,TRBJ2-7,.,TGCGGGGCCCCGGGACAGCGATCCTACGAGCAGTACTTC,CGAPGQRSYEQYF
TRBD2,TRBV7-2,TRBJ2-5,.,TGTGCCAGCAGCTTAGCGCTTTGGACTAGCGGGAGGCAAAAAGAGACCCAGTACTTC,CASSLALWTSGRQKETQYF
TRBD1,TRBV7-2,TRBJ1-6,many,TGTGCCAGCAGCTTATTCGGACAGGAATTAGTTCCCCTCCACTTT,CASSLFGQELVPLHF
.,TRBV5-1,TRBJ1-1,many,TGCGCCAGCAGCATGCCAGGACGCCAGAACTTGAACACTGAAGCTTTCTTT,CASSMPGRQNLNTEAFF
TRBD1,TRBV14,TRBJ2-3,.,TGTGCCAGCAGCAATCAGGCTAGGGGGCGGACAGATACGCAGTATTTT,CASSNQARGRTDTQYF
.,TRBV5-5,TRBJ2-5,few,TGTGCCAGCAGCTGGGGTTTGGCCCAGTACTTC,CASSWGLAQYF
.,TRBV18,TRBJ2-1,.,TGTGCCAGCTCACCACAATCCTACAATGAGCAGTTCTTC,CASSPQSYNEQFF
TRBD2,TRBV20-1,TRBJ2-3,few,TGCAGTGCTACCGGCGGGAGGAGGCCAGATACGCAGTATTTT,CSATGGRRPDTQYF
TRBD2,TRBV7-8,TRBJ2-1,many,TGTGCCAGCAGCCAACCGGGACTAGTTACCCCGGAGCAGTTCTTC,CASSQPGLVTPEQFF
.,TRBV30,TRBJ2-3,many,TGTGCCTGGAGACTAGATAACACAGATACGCAGTATTTT,CAWRLDNTDTQYF
.,TRBV20-1,TRBJ2-1,.,TGCAGTGCTAGAGGGCGATTGCACCCAATGAGCAGTTCTCGGCCTGAGCAGTTCTTC,CSARGRLHPMSSSRPEQFF
.,TRBV20-1,TRBJ2-1,.,TGCAGTCCCTTTTTGCAGGATGAGCAGTTCTTC,CSPFLQDEQFF
TRBD2,TRBV27,TRBJ2-3,.,TGTGCCAGCAGTTATCTAGCGGGGAGACCTCTGAGCACAGATACGCAGTATTTT,CASSYLAGRPLSTDTQYF
TRBD1,TRBV5-4,TRBJ2-6,many,TGTGCCAGCAGCTTGGTGGGACAGGGAAGGCTGGGGGCCAACGTCCTGACTTTC,CASSLVGQGRLGANVLTF